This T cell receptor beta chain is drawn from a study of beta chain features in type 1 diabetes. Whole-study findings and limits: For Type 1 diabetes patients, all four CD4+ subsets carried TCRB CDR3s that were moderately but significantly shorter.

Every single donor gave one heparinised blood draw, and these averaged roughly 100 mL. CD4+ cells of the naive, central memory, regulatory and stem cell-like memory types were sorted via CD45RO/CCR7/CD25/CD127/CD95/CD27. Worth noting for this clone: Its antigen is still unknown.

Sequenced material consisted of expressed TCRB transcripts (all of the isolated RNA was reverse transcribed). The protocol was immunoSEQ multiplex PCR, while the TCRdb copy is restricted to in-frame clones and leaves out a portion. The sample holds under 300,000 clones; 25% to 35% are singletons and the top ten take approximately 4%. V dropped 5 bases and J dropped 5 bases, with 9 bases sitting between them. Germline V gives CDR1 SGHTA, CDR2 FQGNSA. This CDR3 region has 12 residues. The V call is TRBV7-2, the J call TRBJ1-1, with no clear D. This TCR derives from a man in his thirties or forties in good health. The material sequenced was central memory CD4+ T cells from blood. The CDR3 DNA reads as TGTGCCAGCAGCCCGAGGAGGACTGAAGCTTTCTTT. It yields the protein CASSPRRTEAFF.